This is a list of T cell receptor beta chains from one sample in a study of blood T cell repertoires in COVID-19. Only in-frame clones appear in the TCRdb table, and some are missing; sequencing was by immunoSEQ multiplex PCR. This sample has around 280,000 clones, with around 89% found just once. The sequenced sample was PBMCs or T cells enriched from blood (not recorded which). The receptors stem from a woman between 18 and 30 years old with acute COVID-19. Each CDR3 is given with its conserved first and last residue. A D gene is named only where the DNA matches it firmly. Some rows have no size entry. The others give once, few or many, or a class for an expanded clone.

.,14,TRBV5-5,.,TRBJ2-7,CASSLISVSYEQYF,TGTGCCAGCAGCTTGATTAGCGTCTCCTACGAGCAGTACTTC
TRBD1,12,TRBV27,.,TRBJ2-1,CATGTGGNEQFF,TGTGCCACCGGGACAGGGGGCAATGAGCAGTTCTTC
.,17,TRBV5-1,once,TRBJ2-3,CASSLAFAGISTDTQYF,TGCGCCAGCAGCTTGGCCTTCGCGGGCATCAGCACAGATACGCAGTATTTT
TRBD1,17,TRBV4-1,.,TRBJ1-2,CASSQAQTGTGYYGYTF,TGCGCCAGCAGCCAAGCCCAAACCGGGACAGGGTACTATGGCTACACCTTC
TRBD2,15,TRBV7-9,.,TRBJ2-1,CASSLLAGAYNEQFF,TGTGCCAGCAGCCTCCTAGCGGGAGCCTACAATGAGCAGTTCTTC
TRBD1,15,TRBV10-3,once,TRBJ1-5,CAISESQGPHQPQHF,TGTGCCATCAGTGAGTCACAGGGGCCGCATCAGCCCCAGCATTTT
TRBD1,15,TRBV28,.,TRBJ2-7,CASSFSGTGDHEQYF,TGTGCCAGCAGTTTCTCCGGGACAGGGGACCACGAGCAGTACTTC
.,16,TRBV19,.,TRBJ1-5,CASSILDRGPHQPQHF,TGTGCCAGTAGTATCTTAGACAGAGGACCCCATCAGCCCCAGCATTTT
TRBD1,15,TRBV29-1,.,TRBJ2-7,CSVILTGQGFIEQYF,TGCAGCGTTATTTTGACCGGACAGGGGTTTATCGAGCAGTACTTC
.,14,TRBV19,few,TRBJ2-1,CASSIWTEGNEQFF,TGTGCCAGTAGTATTTGGACAGAAGGCAATGAGCAGTTCTTC
TRBD1,15,TRBV6-5,.,TRBJ1-1,CASSFRDRTLKEAFF,TGTGCCAGCAGTTTCCGGGACAGGACGTTGAAAGAAGCTTTCTTT
.,17,TRBV4-3,.,TRBJ2-3,CASSLNYPRLITDTQYF,TGCGCCAGCAGCCTAAATTATCCCCGACTTATCACAGATACGCAGTATTTT
TRBD2,15,TRBV28,.,TRBJ2-2,CASSSLAEDTGELFF,TGTGCCAGCAGTTCACTAGCGGAAGACACCGGGGAGCTGTTTTTT
.,13,TRBV21-1,.,TRBJ2-7,CASSKVGGREQYF,TGTGCCAGCAGCAAAGTGGGGGGGCGAGAGCAGTACTTC
.,16,TRBV6-5,.,TRBJ2-2,CASSYSRLDTTGELFF,TGTGCCAGCAGTTACTCTCGACTAGACACGACCGGGGAGCTGTTTTTT
TRBD1,14,TRBV6-6,.,TRBJ1-5,CASSYGTGGQPQHF,TGTGCCAGCAGCTATGGGACAGGGGGTCAGCCCCAGCATTTT
TRBD2,15,TRBV29-1,.,TRBJ2-1,CSVGPGTSWRDEQFF,TGCAGCGTTGGGCCTGGGACTAGCTGGCGAGATGAGCAGTTCTTC
.,15,TRBV18,.,TRBJ1-1,CASSPLQQENTEAFF,TGTGCCAGCTCACCACTGCAACAGGAGAACACTGAAGCTTTCTTT
.,17,TRBV11-2,.,TRBJ2-2,CASRPVPQSVNTGELFF,TGTGCCAGCAGGCCAGTCCCTCAGTCCGTGAACACCGGGGAGCTGTTTTTT
TRBD1,17,TRBV30,.,TRBJ1-3,CAWTVGLDRVARNTIYF,TGTGCCTGGACGGTAGGACTCGACAGGGTCGCGCGAAACACCATATATTTT
.,12,TRBV10-3,.,TRBJ1-1,CAIGGQPTEAFF,TGTGCCATCGGAGGGCAGCCCACTGAAGCTTTCTTT
.,14,TRBV28,.,TRBJ2-7,CASSLGSGGHEQYF,TGTGCCAGCAGTTTGGGGTCCGGAGGGCACGAGCAGTACTTC
.,13,TRBV5-1,.,TRBJ2-5,CASSLFQEKTQYF,TGCGCCAGCAGCTTGTTTCAAGAGAAGACCCAGTACTTC
.,14,TRBV27,.,TRBJ2-1,CASSLSRMYNEQFF,TGTGCCAGCAGTTTGTCGAGGATGTACAATGAGCAGTTCTTC
.,14,TRBV4-3,once,TRBJ2-1,CASSQGHQFNEQFF,TGCGCCAGCAGCCAAGGCCATCAGTTCAATGAGCAGTTCTTC
TRBD2,16,TRBV24-1,.,TRBJ2-3,CATSDRLAGDPDTQYF,TGTGCCACCAGTGATAGGCTAGCGGGAGACCCGGATACGCAGTATTTT
TRBD1,17,TRBV4-1,.,TRBJ1-5,CASSQVRTGGSFQPQHF,TGCGCCAGCAGCCAAGTTAGGACAGGGGGCTCCTTTCAGCCCCAGCATTTT
TRBD2,17,TRBV7-8,once,TRBJ2-1,CASSLAGTSGSLYEQFF,TGTGCCAGCAGCTTAGCGGGGACTAGCGGGAGTTTGTATGAGCAGTTCTTC